Below, one T cell receptor beta chain is given with its context. In the source study's methods: Amplification of reference gene primers provided the estimated nucleated cell counts. Sequencing was performed with immunoSEQ multiplex PCR; in TCRdb, only in-frame clones are kept and a portion is missing. That table gives V, J and clone size, and the DNA gave D and trimming. The profile shows approximately 110,000 clones, approximately 90% of them singletons. This entry comes from a study of blood T cell repertoires in COVID-19. The CDR3 is 13 residues long. V was trimmed by 3 bases and J by 7 bases, leaving 10 bases between them. Germline CDR1 and CDR2: MNHEY and SMNVEV (reference sequence).

The clonotype originates from a woman older than 75 with acute or convalescent COVID-19. Sequenced material: peripheral blood. The V call is TRBV27, the J call TRBJ1-5; D is possibly TRBD1 (6 bases). The CDR3: CASSLYRAQPQHF. CDR3 in DNA: TGTGCCAGCAGTTTGTACAGGGCCCAGCCCCAGCATTTT.